This TCR beta chain was recovered during a study of T cells expressing NK-cell markers. Overall study context: Sorted CD3+CD56-NKG2C+, CD3+CD56+NKG2C- and CD3+CD56+NKG2C+ T cells were the source of the TCR beta repertoires.

The CDR3 length is 16 residues. CDR1 and CDR2 (germline): SGHVS, FQNEAQ. One entry per CDR3 protein, without DNA, is what TCRdb gives after re-calling the 5' RACE reads. The repertoire table contains about 390,000 distinct CDR3 sequences. The clonotype was recovered from a woman in her forties or fifties in good health. The sequenced sample was blood T cells: a sorted CD56 or NKG2C T cell subset, CD4+ or CD8+ T cells, or bulk PBMC T cells (not recorded which). The V and J genes are TRBV7-8 and TRBJ2-1; TCRdb outputs TRBD1, but without DNA this stays unchecked. CDR3: CASSSAGTGGFNEQFF.